This T cell receptor beta chain comes out of a study of cytomegalovirus exposure and HLA in healthy donors. Whole-study results and caveats: Per published accounts, TCR beta sequences correctly predicted the HLA-A and HLA-B alleles of most subjects. The availability of immune exposure information extended only to CMV serostatus.

Comment on this clone: Its antigen is not identified.

CDR3 length equals 16 residues. Germline-derived CDR1 and CDR2 are MDHEN and SYDVKM. V was pared by 5 bases and J by 2 bases, with 12 bases of the junction left unmatched. These donors, healthy bone marrow donors, were studied. Donors had nominal health at sampling but likely had unrecorded immune exposures. The primer mix had 60 Vbeta and 13 Jbeta primers. Here immunoSEQ multiplex PCR was the method, and the copy in TCRdb shows in-frame clones only, minus some. The sample carries roughly 200,000 clones, around 75% recorded once. V usage is TRBV28 and J usage is TRBJ2-7; 7 bases fit TRBD2. Specimen: PBMCs. The source of this sequence is a female donor in good health and CMV-seronegative. CDR3 nucleotides: TGTGCCAGCAGTCTCACCGGGACTAAAACGACCTACGAGCAGTACTTC. Translated, it gives CASSLTGTKTTYEQYF.